The next 16 T cell receptor beta chains were all read from a single sample in a study of regulatory T cells in long-lasting Graves disease. Time point given: newly diagnosed GD, antithyroid drugs for less than 3 months. There was RNA extracted from PBMCs, and the TCR library was made from it. The authors built TCR beta libraries using iRepertoire HTBI primers and Arm-PCR of CDR3 regions. TCRdb used MiXCR to reprocess the multiplex PCR reads, holding one entry per CDR3 protein. The sample lists 350,000 to 450,000 distinct CDR3 sequences; approximately 15% were seen once. These data also featured in a second study, about T cells in Graves' hyperthyroidism and ophthalmopathy.

The sequencing used peripheral blood mononuclear cells (PBMCs), collected at new diagnosis, from a patient treated with antithyroid drugs. These receptors were obtained from a woman in her 30s with Graves disease.

This clonotype turned up a few times. In nucleotides, the CDR3 is TGTGCCAGCAGCGGGGCCTCTGGCTACACCTTC. Translation gives CASSGASGYTF. The V and J genes are TRBV12-3 or TRBV12-4 and TRBJ1-2; D is possibly TRBD1 (5 bases). The CDR3 length is 11 residues. Trimming shortened V by 6 bases and J by 7 bases, and 9 bases separated the two germline ends.

Of note for this clonotype: A much larger clone differs from this one at a single base, so this may be a read error. Likely a read error: the CDR3 ends without its conserved phenylalanine or tryptophan. J is TRBJ2-1 and V is TRBV6-2 or TRBV6-3, with 11 positions matching TRBD2. The CDR3 has 19 residues. J was trimmed by 7 bases and V by 5 bases; bases with no gene match: 19. Germline CDR1 reads MNHEY; CDR2 reads SVGEGT. The CDR3: CASSETGTEGLAVPNEQFY. DNA of the CDR3: TGTGCCAGCAGTGAGACCGGGACCGAGGGACTAGCGGTACCGAATGAGCAGTTCTAC.

This clonotype was observed at least ten times. The CDR3 sequence: CASTARGPVDEQFF. The CDR3 DNA sequence: TGTGCCAGCACGGCAAGGGGCCCCGTAGATGAGCAGTTCTTC. The V call is TRBV18, the J call TRBJ2-1; D is perhaps TRBD1 (5 bases). CDR1 is KGHSH, CDR2 LQKENI, per germline. V gave up 8 bases and J gave up 8 bases, with 19 bases separating them. The CDR3 spans 14 residues.

This clonotype was seen more than once but under ten times. The chain has TRBV28 and TRBJ1-5; D gene uncertain. This CDR3 has 12 residues. Germline CDR1 reads MDHEN; CDR2 reads SYDVKM. V lost 3 bases to trimming and J lost 6 bases, with 6 bases between them. The CDR3 coding sequence is TGTGCCAGCAGTTTTCGGGTTCAGCCCCAGCATTTT. It encodes CASSFRVQPQHF.

The sample holds many counts of this clonotype. V is TRBV5-1 and J is TRBJ2-3; D call uncertain. Per the germline V gene, CDR1 is SGHRS and CDR2 is YFSETQ. This CDR3 is built from 13 residues. The V end lost 0 bases, the J end lost 6 bases, and 8 bases lay between the germline ends. CDR3 nucleotides: TGCGCCAGCAGCTTGGGCTTTGGGGATACGCAGTATTTT. Its translation is CASSLGFGDTQYF.

The J gene is TRBJ2-4, the V gene TRBV7-3; no definite D call. Germline lookup yields CDR1 SGHTA and CDR2 FQGTGA. This CDR3 region has 13 residues. V lost 4 bases, J lost 6 bases, and 10 bases lay in between. CDR3 coding DNA: TGTGCCAGCAGCTCCGTCCCAGGAAACATTCAGTACTTC. Protein product: CASSSVPGNIQYF.

This clonotype was detected ten times or more. The chain couples TRBV7-6 to TRBJ2-5, with TRBD2 matching 12 bases. CDR1 and CDR2 (germline): SGHVS, FNYEAQ. V lost 1 base to trimming and J lost 2 bases; unmatched junction nucleotides: 5. The CDR3 is 17 amino acids. The CDR3 sequence is CASSLGTSGTLQETQYF. As DNA, the CDR3 is TGTGCCAGCAGCTTAGGGACTAGCGGGACCCTTCAAGAGACCCAGTACTTC.

V is TRBV27 and J is TRBJ2-2; 8 positions agree with TRBD2. After removal of 5 bases from V and 5 bases from J, the junction contained 16 bases not matched to a gene. This CDR3 is 18 amino acids long. Looked up from germline, CDR1 is MNHEY and CDR2 is SMNVEV (reference sequence). In nucleotides, the CDR3 is TGTGCCAGCAGTCCTTCGGGTTTGGCGCGGGAGGTGACCGGGGAGCTGTTTTTT. Translated, it gives CASSPSGLAREVTGELFF.

In this sample, this clonotype turned up many times. The chain links TRBV20-1 to TRBJ2-7; D remains unclear. This CDR3 is built from 11 residues. Between the trimmed V and J ends, which lost 2 bases and 5 bases, there was a span of 7 bases. CDR1 is DFQATT, CDR2 SNEGSKA, per germline (reference sequence). CDR3 region: CSARKPDEQYF. The CDR3 DNA follows: TGCAGTGCTAGAAAGCCGGACGAGCAGTACTTC.

The table lists this clonotype with many counts. A junction boundary mismatches the germline segment, possibly from a read error. The chain recombines TRBV4-1 with TRBJ2-7; D is possibly TRBD1 (6 bases). Germline lookup yields CDR1 MGHRA and CDR2 YSYEKL. The CDR3 totals 12 residues. The CDR3 bases are TGTGCCAGCAGTCAACAGGGTTACGAGCAGTACTTC. Protein sequence: CASSQQGYEQYF.

This clonotype occurred many times. V is TRBV6-4 and J is TRBJ2-3; 9 bases match TRBD2. J gave up 4 bases and V 3 bases, and 2 bases lay outside the gene matches. The germline V gene encodes CDR1 MRHNA and CDR2 SNTAGT. The CDR3 runs to 14 residues. The CDR3 loop is CASSEREGPDTQYF. The DNA for the CDR3 is TGTGCCAGCAGTGAGCGGGAGGGCCCAGATACGCAGTATTTT.

This clonotype was seen a few times. The chain recombines TRBV2 with TRBJ1-2; possibly TRBD1 for D (5 bases). Germline lookup yields CDR1 SNHLY and CDR2 FYNNEI. Trimming cost V 2 bases and J 1 base, with 8 bases left between them. This CDR3 region has 14 residues. The CDR3 here is CASSEQGLNYGYTF. CDR3 nucleotides: TGTGCCAGCAGTGAACAGGGCCTTAACTATGGCTACACCTTC.

This clonotype was observed a few times. This rearrangement joins TRBV5-8 to TRBJ2-3; TRBD2 agrees at 9 bases. The CDR3 contains 18 residues. Per the germline V gene, CDR1 is SGHTS and CDR2 is YDEGEE. V lost 0 bases and J lost 2; bases outside the gene matches: 10. CDR3 bases: TGTGCCAGCAGCTTGGGGTTAGCGGGGGACAAAATCACAGATACGCAGTATTTT. This gives the protein CASSLGLAGDKITDTQYF.

This rearrangement joins TRBV5-1 to TRBJ1-6; D unclear. The germline V and J ends were trimmed by 0 bases and 7 bases, with 8 bases remaining between them. The germline gives CDR1 SGHRS, CDR2 YFSETQ. The CDR3 extends over 14 amino acids. CDR3 nucleotide sequence: TGCGCCAGCAGCTTGGTTATGGGAAATTCACCCCTCCACTTT. Translating it yields CASSLVMGNSPLHF.

In regard to this clonotype: With a far larger clone one base away, a read error is the likely cause. This chain connects TRBV11-2 to TRBJ1-2; D is undetermined. The CDR3 runs to 14 residues. CDR1 is SGHAT, CDR2 FQNNGV, per germline. V was clipped by 8 bases and J by 4 bases, with 17 bases between them. CDR3 sequence: CASCKDGKAYGYTF. In DNA, the CDR3 is TGTGCCAGCTGTAAGGATGGAAAGGCCTATGGCTACACCTTC.

Concerning this clonotype itself: This likely reflects a read error, since a far larger clone is one base away. The rearrangement joins TRBV7-3 to TRBJ2-7; TRBD2 aligns across 11 bases. Germline V CDR1 and CDR2: SGHTA, FQGTGA. The V segment lost 2 bases and the J segment 7 bases; nucleotides outside the gene matches: 10. This CDR3 is 16 amino acids long. The CDR3 region is CASSLGTSGSHNEQYF. The CDR3 nucleotides read TGTGCCAGCAGCTTAGGGACTAGCGGCTCGCACAATGAGCAGTACTTC. Complete variable domain (other parts from reference TRBV7-3 and TRBJ2-7): GAGVSQTPSNKVTEKGKYVELRCDPISGHTALYWYRQSLGQGPEFLIYFQGTGAADDSGLPNDRFFAVRPEGSVSTLKIQRTERGDSAVYLCASSLGTSGSHNEQYFGPGTRLTVT.